This TCR beta chain was found in a study of cytomegalovirus exposure and HLA in healthy donors. Study observations and caveats: Later work found that TCR association rates differed between HLA loci; DRB1 had the most and HLA-C the fewest.

60 Vbeta and 13 Jbeta primers were used in PCR. The protocol was immunoSEQ multiplex PCR, while the TCRdb copy is restricted to in-frame clones and leaves out a portion. Of over 85,000 clones in the sample, about 80% were seen once. Germline-derived CDR1 and CDR2 are SGHRS and YFSETQ. This CDR3 contains 21 residues. V was shortened by 3 bases and J by 4 bases, with 32 bases between the two germline ends. Comments on this clone: Its target is not known.

The chain recombines TRBV5-1 with TRBJ2-1; TRBD2 might be the D (7 bases). This receptor was taken from a woman aged 55 to 70 in good health and CMV-seropositive. Sequenced material: PBMCs. The CDR3 region is CASSSSGASGTLLTPYNEQFF. DNA of the CDR3: TGCGCCAGCAGCTCCTCGGGGGCCAGCGGGACTTTGCTTACTCCGTACAATGAGCAGTTCTTC.